This T cell receptor beta chain comes out of a study of CD4 T cells in relation to SARS-CoV-2 and coronaviruses. Germline V lookup: CDR1 PRHDT, CDR2 FYEKMQ (reference sequence). The CDR3 consists of 14 residues. The J segment lost 6 bases and the V segment lost 5 bases, leaving 7 bases of the junction unmatched. Profiling relied on immunoSEQ multiplex PCR, and the TCRdb table lists in-frame clones only, not all of them. The table records about 65,000 clones, 75% to 90% of them present only once. Unexposed donor CD4+ T cells date from 2011-2018, before the COVID-19 pandemic. The clonotype originates from a human donor in good health. Sequenced sample: memory CD4+ T cells from PBMCs. V is TRBV13 and J is TRBJ2-7, with 10 bases lining up with TRBD1. For the CDR3, the DNA is TGTGCCAGCAGCATAAGACAGGGGGCAGGCGAGCAGTACTTC. Translation: CASSIRQGAGEQYF.